The clone carrying this T cell receptor beta chain was detected a few times. Its cognate antigen is unknown. Using a J-beta primer mix together with a sample-barcoded 5' primer, a second PCR was run for roughly 6 to 11 cycles. The template-switch adaptor, which had 12 random nucleotides, put a tag on each cDNA molecule. Every sample gave at least 2.5 million paired-end reads containing CDR3. One entry per CDR3 protein, called by TCRdb with MiXCR from the 5' RACE reads. The table shows roughly 1.7 million distinct CDR3 sequences, with about 32% occurring only once. The data are from a study of blood T cells in healthy people across ages. Whole-study results and caveats: Unsorted PBMCs ruled out conclusive naive versus antigen-experienced comparison.

With 0 bases removed from V and 5 bases from J, the gap between germline ends came to 14 bases. This CDR3 has 15 amino acids. Germline V gene data show CDR1 as MNHEY and CDR2 as SMNVEV (reference sequence). Specimen: blood. The sequence came from a woman aged 30 to 39 in good health. The chain combines TRBV27 with TRBJ2-7; weak D call: TRBD1 (5 bases). The CDR3 DNA reads TGTGCCAGCAGTTTATCGAAGGGGCGGACCAACGAGCAGTACTTC. It encodes CASSLSKGRTNEQYF.